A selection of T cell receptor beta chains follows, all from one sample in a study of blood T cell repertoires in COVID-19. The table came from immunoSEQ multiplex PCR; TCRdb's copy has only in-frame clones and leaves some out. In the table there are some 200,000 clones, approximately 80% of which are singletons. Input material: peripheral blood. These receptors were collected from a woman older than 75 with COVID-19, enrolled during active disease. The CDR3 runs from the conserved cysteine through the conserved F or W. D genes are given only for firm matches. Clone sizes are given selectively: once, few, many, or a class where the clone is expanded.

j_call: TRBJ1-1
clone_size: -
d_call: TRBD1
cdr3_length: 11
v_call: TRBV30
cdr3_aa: CASGQGRQAFF
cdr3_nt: TGTGCCTCCGGACAGGGAAGACAAGCTTTCTTT

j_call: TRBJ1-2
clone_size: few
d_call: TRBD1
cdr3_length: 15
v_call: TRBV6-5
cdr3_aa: CASRSTGQGNYGYTF
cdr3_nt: TGTGCCAGCAGGTCAACCGGACAGGGGAACTATGGCTACACCTTC

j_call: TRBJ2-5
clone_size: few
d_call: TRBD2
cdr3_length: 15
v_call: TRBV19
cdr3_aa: CASSTGLAGTETQYF
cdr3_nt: TGTGCCAGTAGTACGGGACTAGCGGGTACAGAGACCCAGTACTTC

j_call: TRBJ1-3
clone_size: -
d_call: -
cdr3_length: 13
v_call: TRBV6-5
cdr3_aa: CAGVNNGGNTIYF
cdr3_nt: TGTGCCGGCGTAAACAACGGGGGAAACACCATATATTTT

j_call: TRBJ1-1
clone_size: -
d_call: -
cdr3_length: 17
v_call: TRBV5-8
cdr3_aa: CASSLASGLRGLGEAFF
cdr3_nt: TGTGCCAGCAGCTTGGCTTCAGGGCTAAGGGGTTTGGGTGAAGCTTTCTTT

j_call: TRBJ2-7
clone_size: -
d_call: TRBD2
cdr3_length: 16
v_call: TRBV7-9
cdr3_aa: CASSLALGGGRYEQYF
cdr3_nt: TGTGCCAGCAGCTTAGCGCTCGGGGGGGGACGCTACGAGCAGTACTTC

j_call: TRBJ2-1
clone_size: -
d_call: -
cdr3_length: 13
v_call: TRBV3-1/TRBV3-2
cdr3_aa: CASSQLSGDEQFF
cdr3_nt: TGTGCCAGCAGCCAGCTATCGGGAGATGAGCAGTTCTTC

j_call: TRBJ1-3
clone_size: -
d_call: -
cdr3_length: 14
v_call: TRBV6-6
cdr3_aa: CASSPTSSGNTIYF
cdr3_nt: TGTGCCAGCAGCCCAACGAGCTCTGGAAACACCATATATTTT

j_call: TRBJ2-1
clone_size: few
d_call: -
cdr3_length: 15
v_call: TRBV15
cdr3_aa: CATSREQGQYNEQFF
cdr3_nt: TGTGCCACCAGCAGAGAGCAGGGCCAATACAATGAGCAGTTCTTC

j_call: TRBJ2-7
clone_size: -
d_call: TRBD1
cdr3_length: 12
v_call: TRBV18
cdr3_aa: CASSPGLGQGDF
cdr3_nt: TGTGCCAGCTCACCGGGTCTAGGACAGGGTGATTTC

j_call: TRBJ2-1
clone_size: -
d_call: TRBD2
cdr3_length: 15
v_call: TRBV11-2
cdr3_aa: CASSFRGGPYNEQFF
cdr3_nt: TGTGCCAGCAGCTTCCGCGGGGGGCCCTACAATGAGCAGTTCTTC

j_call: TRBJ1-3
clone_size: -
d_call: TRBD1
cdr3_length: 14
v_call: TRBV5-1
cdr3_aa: CASSPGTGGNTIYF
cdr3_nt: TGCGCCAGCAGCCCCGGGACAGGGGGAAACACCATATATTTT

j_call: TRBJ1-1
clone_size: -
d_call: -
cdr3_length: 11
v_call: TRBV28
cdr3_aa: CASSSVAGAFF
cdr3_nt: TGTGCCAGCAGTTCAGTGGCGGGGGCTTTCTTT

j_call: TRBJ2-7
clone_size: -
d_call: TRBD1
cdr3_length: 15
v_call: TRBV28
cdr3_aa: CASNMVRGISYEQYF
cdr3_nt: TGTGCCAGCAATATGGTCAGGGGGATCTCCTACGAGCAGTACTTC

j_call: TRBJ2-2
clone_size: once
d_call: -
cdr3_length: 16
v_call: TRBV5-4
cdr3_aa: CASSLGPGQSTGELFF
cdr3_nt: TGTGCCAGCAGCTTGGGGCCGGGACAATCGACCGGGGAGCTGTTTTTT

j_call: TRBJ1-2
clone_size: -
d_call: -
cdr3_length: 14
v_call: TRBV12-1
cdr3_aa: CASSDGTGVYGYTF
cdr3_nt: TGTGCCAGCAGCGACGGGACAGGGGTTTATGGCTACACCTTC

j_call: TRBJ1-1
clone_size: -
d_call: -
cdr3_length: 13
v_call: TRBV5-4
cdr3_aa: CASSSSVPSEAFF
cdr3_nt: TGTGCCAGCAGCTCATCGGTCCCAAGTGAAGCTTTCTTT

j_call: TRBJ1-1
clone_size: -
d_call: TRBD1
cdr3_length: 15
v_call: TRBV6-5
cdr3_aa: CAHVSRGQGKTEAFF
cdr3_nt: TGTGCCCACGTCTCTCGTGGACAGGGGAAGACTGAAGCTTTCTTT

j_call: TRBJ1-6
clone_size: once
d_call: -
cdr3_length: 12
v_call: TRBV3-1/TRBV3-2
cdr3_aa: CASRTVGSPLHF
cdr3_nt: TGTGCCAGCCGGACAGTCGGTTCACCCCTCCACTTT

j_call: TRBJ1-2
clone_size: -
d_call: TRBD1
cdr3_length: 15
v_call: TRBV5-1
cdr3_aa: CASSLAQGVGYGYTF
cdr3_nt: TGCGCCAGCAGCTTGGCCCAGGGGGTCGGCTATGGCTACACCTTC

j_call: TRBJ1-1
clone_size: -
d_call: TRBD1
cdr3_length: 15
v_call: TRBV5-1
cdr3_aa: CASSEGAGKNTEAFF
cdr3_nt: TGCGCCAGCAGCGAGGGGGCAGGAAAGAACACTGAAGCTTTCTTT

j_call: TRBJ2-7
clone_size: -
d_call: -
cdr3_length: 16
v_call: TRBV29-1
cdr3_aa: CSVVGGAGGSPYEQYF
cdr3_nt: TGCAGCGTTGTAGGTGGGGCCGGGGGATCTCCTTACGAGCAGTACTTC

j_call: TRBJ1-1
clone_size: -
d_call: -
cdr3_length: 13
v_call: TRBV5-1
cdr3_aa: CASSRGMNTEAFF
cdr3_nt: TGCGCCAGCAGCCGCGGGATGAACACTGAAGCTTTCTTT

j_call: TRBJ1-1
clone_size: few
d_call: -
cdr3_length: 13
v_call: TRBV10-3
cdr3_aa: CAISESVGPEAFF
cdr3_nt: TGTGCCATCAGTGAGTCGGTGGGGCCTGAAGCTTTCTTT

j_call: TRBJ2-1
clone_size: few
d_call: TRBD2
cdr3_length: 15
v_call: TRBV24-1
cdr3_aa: CATSDLPSGYNEQFF
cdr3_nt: TGTGCCACCAGTGATTTGCCTAGCGGTTACAATGAGCAGTTCTTC